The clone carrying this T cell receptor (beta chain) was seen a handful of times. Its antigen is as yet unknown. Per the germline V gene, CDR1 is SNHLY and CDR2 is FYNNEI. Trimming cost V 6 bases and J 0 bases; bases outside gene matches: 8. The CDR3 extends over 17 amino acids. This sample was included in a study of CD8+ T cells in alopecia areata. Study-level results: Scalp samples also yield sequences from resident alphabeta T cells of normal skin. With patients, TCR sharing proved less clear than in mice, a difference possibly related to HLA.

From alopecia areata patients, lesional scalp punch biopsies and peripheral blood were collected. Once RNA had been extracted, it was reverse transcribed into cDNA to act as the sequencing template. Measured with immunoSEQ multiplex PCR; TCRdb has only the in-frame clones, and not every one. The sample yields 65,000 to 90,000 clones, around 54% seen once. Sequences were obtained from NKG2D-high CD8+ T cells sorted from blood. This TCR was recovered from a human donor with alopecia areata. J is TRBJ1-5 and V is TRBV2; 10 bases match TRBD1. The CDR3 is CASSGDRGNVSNQPQHF. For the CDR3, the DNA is TGTGCCAGCAGCGGGGACAGGGGAAATGTTAGCAATCAGCCCCAGCATTTT.